This TCR beta chain was found in a study of T cell repertoires in cytomegalovirus infection. Study in general: Public TCR beta signature analysis indicated the presence of both CMV infection and matching HLA type.

In its sample, this clonotype was seen many times. TCRdb independently ran MiXCR on the reads; one entry per CDR3 protein. The sample lists more than 75,000 distinct CDR3 sequences, around 3.5% occurring once. In germline, CDR1 is SGHTA, CDR2 FQGNSA. The CDR3 contains 15 residues. Trimming stripped 4 bases from V and 0 bases from J, with 10 bases between. This clonotype was sampled from a human donor in good health (CMV status not recorded). Some clones in this sample may be carry-over from other donors' samples. Sequences were obtained from PBMCs. The chain employs TRBV7-2 and TRBJ1-3; D is unclear. The CDR3 DNA follows: TGTGCCAGCAGCTCCATACACCGCTCTGGAAACACCATATATTTT. As protein: CASSSIHRSGNTIYF. Combining the CDR3 with reference TRBV7-2 and TRBJ1-3 gives the whole variable domain GAGVSQSPSNKVTEKGKDVELRCDPISGHTALYWYRQSLGQGLEFLIYFQGNSAPDKSGLPSDRFSAERTGGSVSTLTIQRTQQEDSAVYLCASSSIHRSGNTIYFGEGSWLTVV.